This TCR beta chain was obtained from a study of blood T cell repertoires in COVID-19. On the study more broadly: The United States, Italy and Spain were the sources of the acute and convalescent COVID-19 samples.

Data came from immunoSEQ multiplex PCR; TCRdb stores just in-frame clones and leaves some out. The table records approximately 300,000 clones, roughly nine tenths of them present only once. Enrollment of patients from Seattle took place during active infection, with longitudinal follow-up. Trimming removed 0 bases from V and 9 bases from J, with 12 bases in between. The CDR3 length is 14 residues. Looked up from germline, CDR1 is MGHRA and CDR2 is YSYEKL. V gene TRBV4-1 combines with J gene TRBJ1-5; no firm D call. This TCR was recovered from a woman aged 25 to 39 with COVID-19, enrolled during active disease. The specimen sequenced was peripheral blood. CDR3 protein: CASSQDEVGRPQHF. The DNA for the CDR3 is TGCGCCAGCAGCCAAGATGAGGTCGGCCGGCCCCAGCATTTT.